This TCR beta chain was profiled in a study of Ad26.COV2.S vaccination and SARS-CoV-2 variants. The treatment here: approximately 18 received Ad26.COV2.S at low or high dose, single or two shots; a few received placebo; per-sample allocation not given. Samples analyzed were those drawn on day 63 after the first vaccine or placebo injection. An Ad26 vector expressing Wuhan-strain SARS-CoV-2 spike constituted the vaccine. The V gene lost 4 bases and the J gene lost 3 bases, with 11 bases spanning the gap. Germline loops: CDR1 SGHRS, CDR2 YFSETQ. The CDR3 has 14 amino acids. Comments on this clone: Its antigen is not identified.

General study findings and limits: The TCR breadth and depth analyses may have produced an underestimate of total T cell responses. Marked by substantial breadth, spike-specific CD8+ and CD4+ T cell responses were reportedly seen after vaccination. Compared with placebo recipients, vaccine recipients had higher spike-specific TCR breadth.

Clones were sequenced by immunoSEQ multiplex PCR, and TCRdb holds only the in-frame ones, with some missing. In the table there are hundreds of thousands of clones, around 89% of which are singletons. V and J are TRBV5-1 and TRBJ2-1, with D tentatively TRBD1 or TRBD2 (5 bases each). Sequenced material: peripheral blood, taken in a trial of Ad26.COV2.S vaccine versus placebo. The TCR sequence derives from a person aged 18 to 65 who received the Ad26.COV2.S COVID-19 vaccine or a placebo. As DNA, the CDR3 is TGCGCCAGCAGCCCCGGGGCAGGCTACAATGAGCAGTTCTTC. Translated: CASSPGAGYNEQFF.